The TCR beta chain under discussion was sequenced for a study of shared clonotypes between healthy human individuals (dated by TCRdb to between 2020 and 2021). Concerning the study at large: The cohort included three men and a couple of women between 18 and 49 years of age. To estimate repertoire size and how much clonotype sharing occurs between individuals, the study deeply sequenced the blood TCR repertoires of roughly 5 healthy adults. Per donor, leukapheresis produced somewhere between about 0.9 and 10 billion PBMCs. For each donor, CD4 naive and CD4 memory were each run on three plates, CD8 naive on two plates, and CD8 memory on one plate. Libraries were prepared and TCR repertoires were sequenced by different laboratories using diverse techniques, in order to increase sequencing depth and limit assay-specific biases.

TCR CDR3 regions were amplified from genomic DNA by multiplex PCR using the deep immunoSEQ assay. Extracted genomic DNA from each cell subset was spread evenly across all wells of several immunoSEQ 96-well plates, with each plate serving as a replicate. For sorted subsets, 150 to 200 ng genomic DNA, equal to some 30,000 T cell genomes, was loaded into each replicate PCR. The purified libraries were quantified using a Qubit 3.0 fluorometer, sized with a Bioanalyzer 2100, and then quantified again using the KAPA Library Quantification kit. Each immunoSEQ 96-well plate was sequenced on its own single-read 150-cycle Illumina NextSeq 550 flow cell. Under the source paper's analysis protocol: Because the immunoSEQ output included only junctional sequences and no quality scores, the filtering could not be the same as the filtering used for full-length reads. Sequences were annotated with PyIR, a Python wrapper for IgBLAST v1.9, and V/J genes and CDR3 were assigned using IMGT germline references. Reads were filtered out if the reads had weak V/J assignments (E-value above 1e-6), no CDR3, stop codons, out-of-frame junctions, or ambiguous translated residues. A V3J clonotype was defined by an identical inferred V gene, J gene, and CDR3 amino acid sequence. Percentage overlap between repertoires was computed as shared unique clonotypes divided by the size of the smaller repertoire. Three approaches were used to assess repertoire richness: RTK rarefaction, the Chao1 estimator, and Recon v2.1 estimates of unobserved clonotypes. Generation probabilities were computed with OLGA for all TCRbeta clonotypes obtained by the gDNA method from a few donors. TCRdb provides this immuneACCESS table in a form limited to in-frame rearrangements. Some clones are lacking; in checked studies, under half of them reflect an unresolved V gene, and why the rest are absent is not known. V, J and clone size are taken as reported in that table, and D and trimming were inferred from the DNA itself. The sample data list about 960,000 clones, and around three quarters of these were observed just once. Over 1.3% of the sample is taken by the ten largest.

The donors were healthy, HIV-negative adults with no recently reported acute infections or vaccinations. Every donor was a Caucasian adult residing in Nashville, Tennessee, USA. CD4+ T cells were enriched through magnetic negative selection, after which naive cells were positively selected on CD45RA and the remaining negative fraction served as the memory subset. After blood collection by leukapheresis, PBMCs were isolated using Ficoll-Histopaque density gradient centrifugation and then cryopreserved in the vapor phase of liquid nitrogen. Analytical flow cytometry was used to check the purity and quantity of every magnetically sorted T cell population. Each sorted fraction had its genomic DNA isolated and then quantified by UV absorbance on a Nanodrop 2000c. V loses 4 bases at its end and J loses 1 base; junction bases beyond the gene matches: 11. Via the germline V gene, CDR1 is SGHRS and CDR2 YFSETQ. The CDR3 has 16 amino acids, counting the end cysteine and phenylalanine. Only the CDR3 region is kept as DNA, spanning 48 bases read in frame from base 1.

The study at large found these results: Larger estimated clonotype richness was generally found for naive subsets than for memory subsets. Clonotypes shared by all four sorted-subset donors showed higher generation probabilities than non-shared clonotypes. Incomplete sequencing was indicated by rarefaction of sorted-subset datasets, despite the large sequencing depth. Pairwise subsampling indicated that sequencing depth was expected to affect the degree of clonotype sharing among donors. Sharing across several donors was observed for about 5% of naive CD4, over 3% of naive CD8, around 2.5% of memory CD4, and less than 0.45% of memory CD8 clonotypes. Sampling was restricted to blood, and TCR repertoires in tissues likely differ from the TCR repertoires found in blood. The small number of donors limited the genetic and exposure-history diversity represented.

With regard to this clone: The target of this receptor is not known. Base quality data are lacking; no much larger clone is found one base away.

Sample: memory CD4+ T cells sorted from blood. The cell subset or site tag for this specimen amounts to: CD45RA-negative fraction. The receptor chain draws on TRBV5-1 and TRBJ2-7, and 7 bases in between align with TRBD1. This TCR derives from a man aged 18 to 30 in good health. Here the CDR3 is given as CASSQRDSPLSYEQYF. The base sequence is TGCGCCAGCAGCCAACGGGACAGCCCTCTGTCCTACGAGCAGTACTTC.